This entry lists 9 T cell receptor beta chains sequenced from one sample in a study of beta chain features in type 1 diabetes. Their specific antigens are unknown. Study results and caveats: Among all four CD4+ subsets, Type 1 diabetes patients had TCRB CDR3s that were moderately but significantly shorter.

Expressed TCRB transcripts got sequenced, as all isolated RNA was reverse transcribed. Repertoires were generated with immunoSEQ multiplex PCR, while TCRdb's copy carries only in-frame clones and drops some. The sample holds approximately 360,000 clones, approximately 12% seen once. The sample comprised naive CD4+ T cells from blood. The receptor set was obtained from a young woman with type 1 diabetes.

This chain connects TRBV5-1 to TRBJ1-2, with 11 bases matching TRBD1. Germline V gene sequence: CDR1 SGHRS, CDR2 YFSETQ. With V trimmed by 7 bases and J by 0 bases, 17 bases remained unmatched. The CDR3 sequence is 19 residues long. Here the CDR3 DNA reads TGCGCCAGCGGGACATTAAGGCGGACAGGGGGCCATCCTAACTATGGCTACACCTTC. Encoded protein: CASGTLRRTGGHPNYGYTF.

V gene TRBV20-1 combines with J gene TRBJ2-1; D gene uncertain. V was cut by 6 bases and J by 4 bases, with 7 bases left in between. The CDR3 has 11 amino acids. Germline CDR1 reads DFQATT; CDR2 reads SNEGSKA (reference sequence). The CDR3 nucleotides read TGCAGTGCGGAGAGTTACAATGAGCAGTTCTTC. It is translated as CSAESYNEQFF.

V gene TRBV13 combines with J gene TRBJ2-1; 15 positions agree with TRBD2. V shed 3 bases and J 6 bases; nucleotides not matched to a gene: 3. The CDR3 consists of 16 residues. Germline CDR1 reads PRHDT; CDR2 reads FYEKMQ (reference sequence). For the CDR3, the DNA is TGTGCCAGCAGCTTTCCGGGACTAGCGGGAGGCAATGAGCAGTTCTTC. Translated, it gives CASSFPGLAGGNEQFF.

The chain carries TRBV5-4 and TRBJ2-7, with 7 bases matching TRBD2. Germline values: CDR1 SGHNT, CDR2 YYREEE (reference sequence). The length of the CDR3 is 14 residues. The V gene end was trimmed by 1 base and the J gene end by 8 bases; junction bases not matched to a gene: 9. CDR3 DNA sequence: TGTGCCAGCAGCTTGCTTGGCGGGAGTGATAAGCAGTACTTC. Translated: CASSLLGGSDKQYF. Based on the CDR3 plus reference TRBV5-4 and TRBJ2-7, the full variable domain is ETGVTQSPTHLIKTRGQQVTLRCSSQSGHNTVSWYQQALGQGPQFIFQYYREEENGRGNFPPRFSGLQFPNYSSELNVNALELDDSALYLCASSLLGGSDKQYFGPGTRLTVT.

J is TRBJ2-4 and V is TRBV18, with D unresolved. CDR3 length: 14 residues. V gave up 4 bases and J gave up 3 bases, with 10 bases separating them. Germline assignment: CDR1 KGHSH and CDR2 LQKENI. The CDR3 DNA reads as TGTGCCAGCTCACTGGAGCAGCTCAAAAACATTCAGTACTTC. This translates into CASSLEQLKNIQYF.

This clone has only a few counts. The J gene is TRBJ1-4, the V gene TRBV9, with 7 bases fitting TRBD1. Germline CDR1 reads SGDLS; CDR2 reads YYNGEE. V lost 7 bases to trimming and J lost 5 bases; unmatched junction nucleotides: 5. There are 13 residues in the CDR3. CDR3 in amino acids: CASGDRPNEKLFF. CDR3 DNA: TGTGCCAGCGGGGACAGACCGAATGAAAAACTGTTTTTT.

This clone was counted a few times. The chain uses TRBV11-2 and TRBJ2-5, with 9 bases that match TRBD1. Looked up from germline, CDR1 is SGHAT and CDR2 is FQNNGV. V dropped 1 base and J dropped 6; count of bases not matched to a gene: 3. The CDR3 covers 14 residues. CDR3 bases: TGTGCCAGCAGCTTAGGGACAGGGGTAAAGACCCAGTACTTC. Amino acid sequence: CASSLGTGVKTQYF.

The V call is TRBV18, the J call TRBJ1-2; tentatively, D is TRBD1 (6 bases). Germline assignment: CDR1 KGHSH and CDR2 LQKENI. CDR3 length: 15 residues. Trimming removed 6 bases from V and 7 bases from J, with 21 bases in between. The CDR3 DNA follows: TGTGCCAGCTCCCTTGGACAGCGGGAGTATGGTGGCTACACCTTC. This translates into CASSLGQREYGGYTF. Full variable domain (missing parts from reference TRBV18 and TRBJ1-2): NAGVMQNPRHLVRRRGQEARLRCSPMKGHSHVYWYRQLPEEGLKFMVYLQKENIIDESGMPKERFSAEFPKEGPSILRIQQVVRGDSAAYFCASSLGQREYGGYTFGSGTRLTVV.

The rearrangement uses TRBV30 and TRBJ2-3; the match to TRBD2 covers 7 bases. The CDR3 is 15 amino acids. CDR1 GTSNPN and CDR2 SVGIG come from the germline V gene (reference sequence). V lost 5 bases to trimming and J lost 6 bases; unmatched junction nucleotides: 14. The CDR3 region is CAWATGGRLRDTQYF. The CDR3 nucleotides read TGTGCCTGGGCAACGGGGGGACGCCTTCGGGATACGCAGTATTTT.